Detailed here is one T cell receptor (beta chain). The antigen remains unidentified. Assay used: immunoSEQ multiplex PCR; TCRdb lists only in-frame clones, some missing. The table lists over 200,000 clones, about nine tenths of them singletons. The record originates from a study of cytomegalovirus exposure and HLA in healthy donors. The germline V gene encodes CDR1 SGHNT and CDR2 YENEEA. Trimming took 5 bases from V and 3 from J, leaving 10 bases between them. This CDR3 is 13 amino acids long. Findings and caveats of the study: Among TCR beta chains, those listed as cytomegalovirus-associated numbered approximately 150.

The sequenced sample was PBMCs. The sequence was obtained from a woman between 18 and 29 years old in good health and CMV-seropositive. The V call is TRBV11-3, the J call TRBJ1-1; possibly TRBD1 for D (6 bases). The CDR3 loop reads CASSRDKDTEAFF. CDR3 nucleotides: TGTGCCAGCAGCCGGGACAAGGACACTGAAGCTTTCTTT.